The 17 T cell receptor beta chains listed next were all sequenced from one sample in a study of graft-versus-host responses after intestinal transplantation. Their specific antigens are unknown. Assay used: immunoSEQ multiplex PCR; TCRdb lists only in-frame clones, some missing. Altogether some 110,000 clones are present, just under 95% being singletons, with the ten largest covering approximately 1.2%. The sequencing here drew on unstimulated CD8+ T cells sorted from spleen or lymph node cells, taken before transplant. The receptor source for this set is a human donor who was the organ donor for an intestinal transplant.

The chain couples TRBV6-1 to TRBJ2-2; D remains unclear. Trimming removed 2 bases from V and 6 bases from J, with 19 bases in between. The CDR3 totals 17 residues. Germline CDR1 MNHNS, CDR2 SASEGT. The CDR3 bases are TGTGCCAGCAGTGAATGGTGGCGATACCGTCTCCCCGGGGAGCTGTTTTTT. Translated, it gives CASSEWWRYRLPGELFF.

V is TRBV10-2 and J is TRBJ2-7, with D perhaps TRBD1 (6 bases). This CDR3 has 13 residues. Germline CDR1 and CDR2: WSHSY and SAAADI. The germline V and J ends were trimmed by 8 bases and 3 bases, with 14 bases remaining between them. The CDR3 is CASGQTGYYEQYF. CDR3 nucleotide sequence: TGCGCCAGCGGACAGACAGGTTACTACGAGCAGTACTTC.

V gene TRBV5-1 combines with J gene TRBJ1-1, with a possible D match to TRBD1 (6 bases). The V gene's germline CDR1 is SGHRS and CDR2 YFSETQ. Trimming removed 3 bases at V and 1 base at J, with 13 bases between. The CDR3 loop spans 15 amino acids. CDR3 coding DNA: TGCGCCAGCAGCTCCTATACAGGGAAGAACACTGAAGCTTTCTTT. It translates to CASSSYTGKNTEAFF.

The V gene is TRBV30, the J gene TRBJ1-5; D uncertain. This CDR3 is 12 amino acids long. V shed 5 bases and J shed 2 bases, with 7 bases lying between them. Per the germline V gene, CDR1 is GTSNPN and CDR2 is SVGIG (reference sequence). CDR3 residues: CAWAGGNQPQHF. CDR3 bases: TGTGCCTGGGCTGGGGGCAATCAGCCCCAGCATTTT.

V usage is TRBV2 and J usage is TRBJ1-1, with a tentative D call TRBD1 (6 bases). Trimming removed 6 bases from V and 4 bases from J, with 12 bases in between. The germline V gene has CDR1 SNHLY and CDR2 FYNNEI. CDR3 length equals 13 residues. The CDR3 DNA reads TGTGCCAGCAGGGGGCTAGGGGGCACTGAAGCTTTCTTT. Translating it yields CASRGLGGTEAFF.

The chain couples TRBV27 to TRBJ2-6, with 9 bases aligning to TRBD1. Unmatched junction bases numbered 6, after V lost 4 bases and J lost 2 bases. CDR1 is MNHEY and CDR2 is SMNVEV in the germline V gene (reference sequence). The CDR3 contains 17 residues. CDR3 nucleotide sequence: TGTGCCAGCAGTTCCCCGACAGGGGGTGCTGGGGCCAACGTCCTGACTTTC. It encodes CASSSPTGGAGANVLTF. Full variable domain (missing parts from reference TRBV27 and TRBJ2-6): EAQVTQNPRYLITVTGKKLTVTCSQNMNHEYMSWYRQDPGLGLRQIYYSMNVEVTDKGDVPEGYKVSRKEKRNFPLILESPSPNQTSLYFCASSSPTGGAGANVLTFGAGSRLTVL.

The chain uses TRBV28 and TRBJ2-7, with D tentatively TRBD1 (6 bases). The CDR3 sequence is 15 residues long. V was shortened by 5 bases and J by 2 bases, with 16 bases between the two germline ends. Per the germline V gene, CDR1 is MDHEN and CDR2 is SYDVKM. The CDR3 sequence: CASSPGQLPTYEQYF. The CDR3, as DNA: TGTGCCAGCAGTCCAGGACAGTTACCCACCTACGAGCAGTACTTC.

The V gene is TRBV11-2, the J gene TRBJ2-2, with D tentatively TRBD2 (5 bases). V shed 7 bases and J shed 6 bases, with 15 bases lying between them. The CDR3 is 14 amino acids. CDR1 and CDR2 (germline): SGHAT, FQNNGV. The CDR3 loop is CASMAFARAGELFF. In DNA, the CDR3 is TGTGCCAGCATGGCTTTTGCGAGGGCCGGGGAGCTGTTTTTT.

The rearrangement uses TRBV29-1 and TRBJ2-7; no reliable D call. The ends were cut back, 2 bases at V and 4 bases at J, with 6 bases in the middle. Germline CDR1 and CDR2: SQVTM and ANQGSEA. CDR3 length: 11 amino acids. CDR3 in DNA: TGCAGCGTTGAATGGCAGTACGAGCAGTACTTC. Translating it yields CSVEWQYEQYF.

This rearrangement joins TRBV6-1 to TRBJ1-5, with 7 bases identical to TRBD1. The CDR3 covers 16 residues. V was clipped by 0 bases and J by 3 bases; unmatched bases: 5. Germline CDR1 MNHNS, CDR2 SASEGT. The CDR3 loop is CASSEALTGYNQPQHF. The CDR3 coding sequence is TGTGCCAGCAGTGAAGCCCTGACAGGGTACAATCAGCCCCAGCATTTT.

This chain links TRBV4-3 with TRBJ2-1; no clear D gene. The CDR3 runs to 15 residues. Trimming cost V 0 bases and J 0 bases, with 6 bases left between them. CDR1 and CDR2 (germline): LGHNA, YSLEER. CDR3 nucleotide sequence: TGCGCCAGCAGCCAAGATCAAGCCTCCTACAATGAGCAGTTCTTC. The encoded protein is CASSQDQASYNEQFF.

The chain joins TRBV5-4 to TRBJ2-3, with TRBD2 matching over 10 bases. The CDR3 totals 16 residues. V was pared by 4 bases and J by 2 bases, with 7 bases of the junction left unmatched. Germline V gene data show CDR1 as SGHNT and CDR2 as YYREEE (reference sequence). The CDR3 DNA sequence: TGTGCCAGCAGCGATGCTAGCGGGAGCTCCACAGATACGCAGTATTTT. Protein product: CASSDASGSSTDTQYF.

The CDR3 DNA is TGTGCCAGCAGTTTTACAGGAGACTCTAACTATGGCTACACCTTC. Translation: CASSFTGDSNYGYTF. J is TRBJ1-2 and V is TRBV6-1; TRBD1 is a possible D gene (5 bases). Germline V gene sequence: CDR1 MNHNS, CDR2 SASEGT. This CDR3 has 15 amino acids. Trimming left V 5 bases short and J 0 bases short, with 13 bases between.

This chain connects TRBV9 to TRBJ2-3; D is undetermined. Germline assignment: CDR1 SGDLS and CDR2 YYNGEE. The CDR3 runs 14 residues. V was pared by 2 bases and J by 2 bases, with 9 bases between. The CDR3 protein is CASSVQGYTDTQYF. In nucleotides, the CDR3 is TGTGCCAGCAGCGTTCAAGGGTACACAGATACGCAGTATTTT. Combining the CDR3 with reference TRBV9 and TRBJ2-3 gives the whole variable domain DSGVTQTPKHLITATGQRVTLRCSPRSGDLSVYWYQQSLDQGLQFLIQYYNGEERAKGNILERFSAQQFPDLHSELNLSSLELGDSALYFCASSVQGYTDTQYFGPGTRLTVL.

This rearrangement joins TRBV5-5 to TRBJ2-3; TRBD2 might be the D (7 bases). Germline V gene lookup returns CDR1 SGHKS and CDR2 YYEKEE (reference sequence). The CDR3 loop spans 17 amino acids. Trimming shortened V by 1 base and J by 7 bases, and 22 bases separated the two germline ends. CDR3 bases: TGTGCCAGCAGCTTGCGCCTAGGGGGGAGGGCCTCAAATACGCAGTATTTT. Its translation is CASSLRLGGRASNTQYF.

The genes are TRBV7-9 and TRBJ2-7; D unresolved. Trimming pared 5 bases from V and 6 bases from J, leaving 17 bases between. The CDR3 covers 14 residues. Germline loops: CDR1 SEHNR, CDR2 FQNEAQ (reference sequence). Written as DNA, the CDR3 is TGTGCCAGCAGCCCCCCGACCAACCCACCCGAGCAGTACTTC. The encoded protein is CASSPPTNPPEQYF.

V usage is TRBV7-9 and J usage is TRBJ1-1; D remains unclear. Germline V lookup: CDR1 SEHNR, CDR2 FQNEAQ (reference sequence). Deletions cut 1 base from V and 4 bases from J, with 4 bases between. This CDR3 is 12 amino acids long. The CDR3 is CASSLVLTEAFF. In nucleotides, the CDR3 is TGTGCCAGCAGCTTAGTTCTCACTGAAGCTTTCTTT.